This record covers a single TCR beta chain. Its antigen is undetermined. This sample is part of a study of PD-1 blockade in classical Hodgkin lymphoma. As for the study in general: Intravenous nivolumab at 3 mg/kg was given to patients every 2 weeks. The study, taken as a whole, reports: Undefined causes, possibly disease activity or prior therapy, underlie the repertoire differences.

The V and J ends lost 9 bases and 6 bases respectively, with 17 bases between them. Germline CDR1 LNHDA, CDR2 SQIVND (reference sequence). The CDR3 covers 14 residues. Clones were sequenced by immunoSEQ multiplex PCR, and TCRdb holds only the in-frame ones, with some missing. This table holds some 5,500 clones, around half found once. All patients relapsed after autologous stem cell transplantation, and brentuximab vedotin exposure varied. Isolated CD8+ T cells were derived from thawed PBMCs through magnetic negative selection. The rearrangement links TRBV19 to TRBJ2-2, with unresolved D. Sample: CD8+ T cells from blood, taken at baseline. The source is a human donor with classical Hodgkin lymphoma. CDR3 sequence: CASRFSAYPGELFF. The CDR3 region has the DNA TGTGCCAGCCGATTCTCAGCCTATCCCGGGGAGCTGTTTTTT.